This entry describes one T cell receptor (beta chain). The sample belongs to a study of blood T cell repertoires in COVID-19. Study context: Acute and convalescent COVID-19 samples came from the United States, Italy and Spain. The analysed material was cDNA or gDNA that came from T cells, B-cell-depleted T cells, or PBMCs.

Clones were sequenced by immunoSEQ multiplex PCR, and TCRdb holds only the in-frame ones, with some missing. The sample consists of over 100,000 clones, approximately 82% of them appearing once. CDR3 length equals 15 residues. The germline gives CDR1 SEHNR, CDR2 FQNEAQ (reference sequence). Trimming removed 4 bases from V and 7 bases from J; junction bases left unmatched: 10. The chain employs TRBV7-9 and TRBJ2-1, with 7 positions matching TRBD2. The clonotype was recovered from a woman aged 80 or over with active or convalescent COVID-19. The sequenced material came from peripheral blood. The CDR3 DNA sequence: TGTGCCAGCAGCTCAGCGGGGCTAGTGGGTAATGAGCAGTTCTTC. Translation gives CASSSAGLVGNEQFF.